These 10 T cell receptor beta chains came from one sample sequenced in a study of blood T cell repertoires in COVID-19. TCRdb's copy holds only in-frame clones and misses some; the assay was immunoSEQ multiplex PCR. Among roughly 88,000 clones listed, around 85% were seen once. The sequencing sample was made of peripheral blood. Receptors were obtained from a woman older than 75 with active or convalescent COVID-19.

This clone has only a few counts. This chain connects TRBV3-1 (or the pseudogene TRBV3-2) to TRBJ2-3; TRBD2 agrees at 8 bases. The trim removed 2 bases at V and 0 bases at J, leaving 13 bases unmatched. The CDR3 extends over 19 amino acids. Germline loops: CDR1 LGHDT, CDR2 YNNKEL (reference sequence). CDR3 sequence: CASSQSFGSGTTSTDTQYF. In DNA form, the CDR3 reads TGTGCCAGCAGCCAATCGTTTGGTAGCGGGACTACTAGCACAGATACGCAGTATTTT.

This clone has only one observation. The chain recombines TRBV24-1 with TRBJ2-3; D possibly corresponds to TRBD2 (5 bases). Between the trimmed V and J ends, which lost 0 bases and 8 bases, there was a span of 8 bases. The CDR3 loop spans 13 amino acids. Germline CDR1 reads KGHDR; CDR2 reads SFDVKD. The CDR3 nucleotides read TGTGCCACCAGTGATTTGCGGGGTACTACGCAGTATTTT. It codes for CATSDLRGTTQYF.

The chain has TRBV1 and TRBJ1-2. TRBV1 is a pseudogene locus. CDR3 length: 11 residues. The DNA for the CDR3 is TGCACCAGCAGCCGAGACGATGGCTACACCTTC. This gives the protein CTSSRDDGYTF.

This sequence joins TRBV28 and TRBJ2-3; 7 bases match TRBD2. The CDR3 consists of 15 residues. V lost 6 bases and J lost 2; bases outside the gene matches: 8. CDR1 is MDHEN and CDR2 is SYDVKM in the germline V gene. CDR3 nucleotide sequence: TGTGCCAGCAGCGAACCGGGACTACTCACAGATACGCAGTATTTT. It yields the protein CASSEPGLLTDTQYF. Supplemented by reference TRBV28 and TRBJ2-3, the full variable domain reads DVKVTQSSRYLVKRTGEKVFLECVQDMDHENMFWYRQDPGLGLRLIYFSYDVKMKEKGDIPEGYSVSREKKERFSLILESASTNQTSMYLCASSEPGLLTDTQYFGPGTRLTVL.

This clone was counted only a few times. The CDR3 region has the DNA TGTGCCAGCAGCTTGGGGACAGTCACCGCCTACGAGCAGTACTTC. This codes for CASSLGTVTAYEQYF. The gene calls are TRBV7-2 and TRBJ2-7, with 7 nucleotides matching TRBD1. Germline lookup yields CDR1 SGHTA and CDR2 FQGNSA. J gave up 2 bases and V 3 bases, and 7 bases lay outside the gene matches. This CDR3 is built from 15 residues.

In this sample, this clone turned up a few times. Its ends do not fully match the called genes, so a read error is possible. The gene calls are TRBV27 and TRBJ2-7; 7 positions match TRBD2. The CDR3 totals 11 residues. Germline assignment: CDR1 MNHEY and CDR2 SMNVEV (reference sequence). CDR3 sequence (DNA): TGTGCCACCCCTTCGGCTAGCGGTAATAACTTC. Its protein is CATPSASGNNF.

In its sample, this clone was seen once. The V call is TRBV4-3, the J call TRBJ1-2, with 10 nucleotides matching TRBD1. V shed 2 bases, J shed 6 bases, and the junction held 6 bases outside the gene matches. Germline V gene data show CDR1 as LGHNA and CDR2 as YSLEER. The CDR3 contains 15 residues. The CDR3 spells CASSQMPGQGNGYTF. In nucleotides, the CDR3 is TGCGCCAGCAGCCAAATGCCGGGACAGGGGAATGGCTACACCTTC.

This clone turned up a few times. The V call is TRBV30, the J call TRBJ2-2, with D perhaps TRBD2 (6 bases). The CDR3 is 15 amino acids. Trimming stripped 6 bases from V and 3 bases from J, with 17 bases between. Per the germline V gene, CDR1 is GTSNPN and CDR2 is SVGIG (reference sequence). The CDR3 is CACKPSSAHTGELFF. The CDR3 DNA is TGTGCCTGTAAACCATCTAGCGCGCACACCGGGGAGCTGTTTTTT. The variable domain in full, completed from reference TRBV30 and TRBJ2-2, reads SQTIHQWPATLVQPVGSPLSLECTVEGTSNPNLYWYRQAAGRGLQLLFYSVGIGQISSEVPQNLSASRPQDRQFILSSKKLLLSDSGFYLCACKPSSAHTGELFFGEGSRLTVL.

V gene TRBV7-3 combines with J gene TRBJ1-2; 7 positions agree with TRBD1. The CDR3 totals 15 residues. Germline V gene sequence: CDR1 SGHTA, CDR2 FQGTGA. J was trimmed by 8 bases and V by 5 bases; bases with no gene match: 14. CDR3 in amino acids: CASSADRDRARGYTF. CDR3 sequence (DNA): TGTGCCAGCAGCGCGGACCGGGACAGAGCTAGGGGCTACACCTTC.

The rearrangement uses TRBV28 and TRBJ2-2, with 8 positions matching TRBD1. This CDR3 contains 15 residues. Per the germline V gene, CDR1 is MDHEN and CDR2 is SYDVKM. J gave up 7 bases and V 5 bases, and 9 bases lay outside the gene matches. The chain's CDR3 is CASSPQGGGNGELFF. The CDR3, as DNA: TGTGCCAGCAGTCCACAGGGGGGAGGCAACGGGGAGCTGTTTTTT.